This T cell receptor beta chain was sequenced for a study of blood T cell repertoires in COVID-19. Only in-frame clones appear in the TCRdb table, and some are missing; sequencing was by immunoSEQ multiplex PCR. Among some 400,000 clones listed, around 89% were seen once. CDR1 SEHNR and CDR2 FQNEAQ come from the germline V gene (reference sequence). V shed 5 bases and J 0 bases; nucleotides not matched to a gene: 9. The CDR3 contains 18 residues. V usage is TRBV7-9 and J usage is TRBJ1-4; 10 nucleotides align to TRBD1. The TCR was taken from a man aged 18 to 30 with active or convalescent COVID-19. Material: peripheral blood. As DNA, the CDR3 is TGTGCCAGCAGCCTGGGACAGGGGTCGGTGGCAACTAATGAAAAACTGTTTTTT. Residues: CASSLGQGSVATNEKLFF. Variable domain in full (rest from reference TRBV7-9 and TRBJ1-4): DTGVSQNPRHKITKRGQNVTFRCDPISEHNRLYWYRQTLGQGPEFLTYFQNEAQLEKSRLLSDRFSAERPKGSFSTLEIQRTEQGDSAMYLCASSLGQGSVATNEKLFFGSGTQLSVL.